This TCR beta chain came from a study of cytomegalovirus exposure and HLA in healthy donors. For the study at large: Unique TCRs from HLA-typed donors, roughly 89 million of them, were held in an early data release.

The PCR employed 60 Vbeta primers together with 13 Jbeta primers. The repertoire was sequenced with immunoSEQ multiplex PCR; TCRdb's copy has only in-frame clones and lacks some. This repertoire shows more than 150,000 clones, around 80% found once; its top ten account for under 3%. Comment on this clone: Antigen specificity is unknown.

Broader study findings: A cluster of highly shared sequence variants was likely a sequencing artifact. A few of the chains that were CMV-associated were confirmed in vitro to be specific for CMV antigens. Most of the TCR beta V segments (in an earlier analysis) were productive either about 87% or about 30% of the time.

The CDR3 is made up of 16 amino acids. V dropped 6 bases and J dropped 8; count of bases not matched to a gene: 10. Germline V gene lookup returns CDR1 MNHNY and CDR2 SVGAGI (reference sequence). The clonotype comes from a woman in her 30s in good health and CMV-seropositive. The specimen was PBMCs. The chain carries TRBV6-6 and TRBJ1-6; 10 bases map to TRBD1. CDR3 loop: CASRNARDRGYSPLHF. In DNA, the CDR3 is TGTGCCAGCAGAAATGCCCGGGACAGGGGTTATTCACCCCTCCACTTT.